This T cell receptor beta chain was found in a study of T cells in Graves' hyperthyroidism and ophthalmopathy. This clonotype was seen only a few times. Its matching antigen is unknown. Researchers amplified the TCR beta CDR3 regions from RNA transcripts. The HTBI primer set was used in a first-round RT-PCR of the TCR CDR3. MiXCR, applied by TCRdb to the multiplex PCR reads, yields one record per CDR3 protein. The top ten hold 30% to 35% of the sample, which has more than 350,000 distinct CDR3 sequences, around 14% seen once. With 0 bases removed from V and 0 bases from J, the gap between germline ends came to 12 bases. This CDR3 is built from 16 residues. Germline assignment: CDR1 SGHRS and CDR2 YFSETQ. Findings and caveats of the study: Before onset, ophthalmopathy was predicted by the model a median around 6.2 months earlier.

Graves' hyperthyroidism qualified as stable when ophthalmopathy did not progress within 18 months. Each 10 ml fresh peripheral blood draw supplied the PBMCs. This receptor was taken from a woman aged 30 to 39 with Graves' hyperthyroidism. This chain joins TRBV5-1 and TRBJ2-5; tentatively, D is TRBD1 (5 bases). Sequences were obtained from blood. The CDR3 loop reads CASSLATGRYQETQYF. The CDR3 coding sequence is TGCGCCAGCAGCTTGGCAACAGGACGGTACCAAGAGACCCAGTACTTC.